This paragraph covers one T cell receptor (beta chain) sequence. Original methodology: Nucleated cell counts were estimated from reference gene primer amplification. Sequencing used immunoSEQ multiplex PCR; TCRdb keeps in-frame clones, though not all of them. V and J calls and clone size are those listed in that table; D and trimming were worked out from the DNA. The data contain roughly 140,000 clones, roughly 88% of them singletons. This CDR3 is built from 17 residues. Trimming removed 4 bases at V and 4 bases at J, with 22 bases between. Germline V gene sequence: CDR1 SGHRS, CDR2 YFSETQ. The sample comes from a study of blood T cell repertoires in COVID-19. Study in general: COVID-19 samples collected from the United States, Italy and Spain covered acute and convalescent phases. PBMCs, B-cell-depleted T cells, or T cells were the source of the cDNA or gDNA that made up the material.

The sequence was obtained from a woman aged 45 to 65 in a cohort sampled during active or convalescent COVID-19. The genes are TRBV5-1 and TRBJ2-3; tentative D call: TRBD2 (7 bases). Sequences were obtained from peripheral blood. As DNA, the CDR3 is TGCGCCAGCAGCCGCTCGGGTTGGGGGGGCGAGGCAGATACGCAGTATTTT. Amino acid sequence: CASSRSGWGGEADTQYF.